These 8 T cell receptor beta chains were sequenced from one sample in a study of blood T cells in healthy people across ages. Through a sample-barcoded 5' primer and a J-beta primer mix, a second PCR was run for roughly 7 to 11 cycles. In TCRdb, the 5' RACE reads were re-called with MiXCR into one record per CDR3 protein. The sample contains roughly 680,000 distinct CDR3 sequences, roughly 49% of which appear only once. Sequenced sample: blood. The receptors were gathered from a woman aged 55-70 years in good health.

The chain combines TRBV29-1 with TRBJ2-1; perhaps D is TRBD1 or TRBD2 (5 bases each). This CDR3 region has 13 residues. Between the trimmed V and J ends, which lost 8 bases and 0 bases, there was a span of 11 bases. Germline V CDR1 and CDR2: SQVTM, ANQGSEA. The CDR3 DNA is TGCAGCCATGGGGCGGGCTCCTACAATGAGCAGTTCTTC. Translation: CSHGAGSYNEQFF.

This clonotype was seen a few times. The chain joins TRBV4-2 to TRBJ2-7; D perhaps matches TRBD2 (7 bases). Trimming shortened V by 1 base and J by 0 bases, and 10 bases separated the two germline ends. CDR1 and CDR2 (germline): LGHNA, YNFKEQ. The CDR3 spans 15 residues. The CDR3 reads CASSQGGGPSYEQYF. The CDR3 nucleotides are TGTGCCAGCAGCCAAGGGGGGGGCCCCTCCTACGAGCAGTACTTC.

The V and J genes are TRBV20-1 and TRBJ2-5; D not resolved. V lost 5 bases, J lost 5 bases, and 18 bases lay in between. This CDR3 region has 14 residues. The germline CDR1 and CDR2 sequences are DFQATT and SNEGSKA (reference sequence). DNA for the CDR3: TGCAGTGCTGGTGGGTCTCGGCTCGGGGAGACCCAGTACTTC. Translated, it gives CSAGGSRLGETQYF.

This clonotype appeared a few times. The chain links TRBV6-1 to TRBJ2-3; D may be TRBD2 (6 bases). V lost 6 bases to trimming and J lost 2 bases, with 12 bases between them. From germline, CDR1 is MNHNS and CDR2 SASEGT. CDR3 length: 14 amino acids. DNA for the CDR3: TGTGCCAGCAGGCGGGACTTAACCACAGATACGCAGTATTTT. Translating gives CASRRDLTTDTQYF.

The CDR3 bases are TGCAGCGTCCGCAGGAAACTCTCCTACAATGAGCAGTTCTTC. It specifies CSVRRKLSYNEQFF. The V call is TRBV29-1, the J call TRBJ2-1; D unresolved. The V and J ends lost 6 bases and 0 bases respectively, with 12 bases between them. The CDR3 contains 14 residues. Germline V gene sequence: CDR1 SQVTM, CDR2 ANQGSEA.

The genes are TRBV5-1 and TRBJ2-3; the D is unclear. Germline V gene data show CDR1 as SGHRS and CDR2 as YFSETQ. The CDR3 sequence is 15 residues long. Trimming took 0 bases from V and 1 from J, leaving 9 bases between them. CDR3 sequence (DNA): TGCGCCAGCAGCTTGGATTCGGCGGGCACAGATACGCAGTATTTT. It encodes CASSLDSAGTDTQYF.

The chain carries TRBV15 and TRBJ1-2; unclear D gene. This CDR3 has 13 residues. The germline V gene has CDR1 LNHNV and CDR2 YYDKDF (reference sequence). The V gene lost 1 base and the J gene lost 8 bases, with 11 bases spanning the gap. DNA for the CDR3: TGTGCCACCAGCAGAGCCTCTATATTCGGCTACACCTTC. This translates into CATSRASIFGYTF.

This chain links TRBV12-3 or TRBV12-4 with TRBJ1-5; 7 nucleotides align to TRBD1. The CDR3 spans 14 residues. Unmatched junction bases numbered 8, after V lost 5 bases and J lost 7 bases. The CDR3 DNA follows: TGTGCCAGCAGTCTGACAGGGAGGGGACAGCCCCAGCATTTT. Translated: CASSLTGRGQPQHF.